This entry lists 27 T cell receptor beta chains sequenced from one sample in a study of early T cells in non-severe SARS-CoV-2 infection. TCRdb processed the 5' RACE reads anew with MiXCR; each CDR3 protein has one entry. The data contain some 59,000 distinct CDR3 sequences, more than 9% of them singletons. Sequenced material: whole blood. The receptors shown here come from an adult who was a healthcare worker with PCR-confirmed SARS-CoV-2 infection or an uninfected control (not recorded which).

This clonotype occurred many times. The rearrangement joins TRBV29-1 to TRBJ2-2; D is tentatively TRBD1 or TRBD2 (5 bases each). Germline V gene sequence: CDR1 SQVTM, CDR2 ANQGSEA. This CDR3 region has 13 residues. V was pared by 7 bases and J by 4 bases, with 13 bases between. The CDR3 loop reads CSAGTLSTGELFF. CDR3 in DNA: TGCAGCGCCGGGACCCTGAGCACCGGGGAGCTGTTTTTT.

This clonotype was found a few times. This chain connects TRBV7-9 to TRBJ2-2; D is undetermined. This CDR3 region has 15 residues. Germline-derived CDR1 and CDR2 are SEHNR and FQNEAQ (reference sequence). Trimming took off 5 bases at V and 4 bases at J, with 14 bases between the two ends. CDR3 sequence reads: CASSDRPGGTGELFF. In DNA, the CDR3 is TGTGCCAGCAGCGACCGACCAGGTGGCACCGGGGAGCTGTTTTTT.

In its sample, this clonotype was seen a few times. The chain has TRBV7-3 and TRBJ2-5; 9 bases agree with TRBD1. From germline, CDR1 is SGHTA and CDR2 FQGTGA. V lost 4 bases to trimming and J lost 4 bases; unmatched junction nucleotides: 4. This CDR3 is 14 amino acids long. The CDR3 DNA is TGTGCCAGCAGCTCACAGGGGGCTGGAGAGACCCAGTACTTC. Encoded protein: CASSSQGAGETQYF.

This clonotype has ten or more counts. The chain uses TRBV12-5 and TRBJ2-1, with D maybe TRBD1 (6 bases). The germline V gene has CDR1 LGHNT and CDR2 FRNRAP. CDR3 length equals 17 residues. The V and J ends lost 1 base and 2 bases respectively, with 15 bases between them. CDR3 region: CASGLDTLRTAYNEQFF. The CDR3 DNA reads TGTGCTAGTGGTTTGGATACCCTTCGGACAGCCTACAATGAGCAGTTCTTC.

The rearrangement joins TRBV3-1 to TRBJ2-5; 11 nucleotides line up with TRBD2. The CDR3 covers 14 residues. Germline V gives CDR1 LGHDT, CDR2 YNNKEL (reference sequence). Trimming cost V 3 bases and J 4 bases; bases outside gene matches: 1. CDR3 residues: CASSQTSGIETQYF. DNA of the CDR3: TGTGCCAGCAGCCAGACTAGCGGGATAGAGACCCAGTACTTC.

In this sample, this clonotype turned up many times. The gene calls are TRBV7-2 and TRBJ2-7; TRBD2 agrees at 7 bases. Germline lookup yields CDR1 SGHTA and CDR2 FQGNSA. The CDR3 has 14 residues. Losses at the gene ends were 1 base for V and 4 bases for J; bases not matched to a gene: 4. CDR3 DNA sequence: TGTGCCAGCAGCTTAGATGCTAGCGGATACGAGCAGTACTTC. This encodes CASSLDASGYEQYF.

This clonotype occurred a few times. The V and J genes are TRBV7-2 and TRBJ1-5; D is uncertain. Germline V gene sequence: CDR1 SGHTA, CDR2 FQGNSA. CDR3 size: 16 residues. The germline V and J ends were trimmed by 1 base and 3 bases, with 13 bases remaining between them. CDR3 DNA sequence: TGTGCCAGCAGCTTAGATGGGCGGACTTTCAATCAGCCCCAGCATTTT. Translated: CASSLDGRTFNQPQHF. Full variable domain (missing parts from reference TRBV7-2 and TRBJ1-5): GAGVSQSPSNKVTEKGKDVELRCDPISGHTALYWYRQSLGQGLEFLIYFQGNSAPDKSGLPSDRFSAERTGGSVSTLTIQRTQQEDSAVYLCASSLDGRTFNQPQHFGDGTRLSIL.

This clonotype was picked up many times. The chain carries TRBV29-1 and TRBJ2-3; D is uncertain. This CDR3 has 12 amino acids. V lost 7 bases, J lost 3 bases, and 11 bases lay in between. Germline V gene sequence: CDR1 SQVTM, CDR2 ANQGSEA. In DNA, the CDR3 is TGCAGCGCAATCCTCAGAACAGATACGCAGTATTTT. This translates into CSAILRTDTQYF.

Many counts were recorded for this clonotype. V and J are TRBV30 and TRBJ2-7, with D perhaps assigned TRBD1 or TRBD2 (6 bases each). Trimming shortened V by 5 bases and J by 0 bases, and 20 bases separated the two germline ends. The CDR3 is 16 residues long. CDR1 is GTSNPN and CDR2 is SVGIG in the germline V gene (reference sequence). The CDR3 nucleotides are TGTGCCTGGCTGGGGGGCAGCCGGCGGGACTCCTACGAGCAGTACTTC. Encoded protein: CAWLGGSRRDSYEQYF.

In its sample, this clonotype was seen a few times. This chain connects TRBV3-1 to TRBJ2-3; 7 positions match TRBD2. This CDR3 is 16 amino acids long. The germline gives CDR1 LGHDT, CDR2 YNNKEL (reference sequence). Trimming at V came to 4 bases and at J to 3 bases, leaving 10 bases not matched to a gene. The CDR3 region has the DNA TGTGCCAGCAGCCCTCAGACGCGGGGGAGTACAGATACGCAGTATTTT. Its translation: CASSPQTRGSTDTQYF.

The rearrangement links TRBV5-1 to TRBJ2-1; D gene unclear. Germline V gene sequence: CDR1 SGHRS, CDR2 YFSETQ. This CDR3 region has 14 residues. The V and J ends lost 4 bases and 4 bases respectively, with 12 bases between them. CDR3 sequence: CASSPPPEYNEQFF. Here the CDR3 DNA reads TGCGCCAGCAGCCCCCCCCCGGAGTACAATGAGCAGTTCTTC.

This clonotype was seen many times. The chain recombines TRBV10-3 with TRBJ1-5; D is undetermined. Deletions cut 10 bases from V and 4 bases from J, with 14 bases between. The CDR3 runs to 13 residues. Germline V gene lookup returns CDR1 ENHRY and CDR2 SYGVKD. This CDR3 is CATGPGGNQPQHF. CDR3 in DNA: TGTGCCACGGGCCCAGGCGGAAATCAGCCCCAGCATTTT.

This clonotype was seen more than once but under ten times. This chain links TRBV3-1 with TRBJ1-3; D possibly corresponds to TRBD1 (6 bases). This CDR3 is 14 amino acids long. Per the germline V gene, CDR1 is LGHDT and CDR2 is YNNKEL (reference sequence). V gave up 5 bases and J gave up 4 bases, with 12 bases separating them. Here the CDR3 reads CASSWAGTGNTIYF. CDR3 nucleotide sequence: TGTGCCAGCAGCTGGGCGGGGACAGGAAACACCATATATTTT.

A few counts support this clonotype. This chain connects TRBV20-1 to TRBJ2-4, with 7 bases fitting TRBD2. This CDR3 contains 14 residues. J lost 6 bases, V lost 5 bases, and 10 bases had no gene match. In germline, CDR1 is DFQATT, CDR2 SNEGSKA (reference sequence). CDR3 coding DNA: TGCAGTGCTGTAGCGGGCCCGGACCTAAACATTCAGTACTTC. This encodes CSAVAGPDLNIQYF.

There are a few counts of this clonotype. The chain is built from TRBV5-5 and TRBJ2-3; 11 bases align to TRBD2. The germline CDR1 and CDR2 sequences are SGHKS and YYEKEE (reference sequence). With V trimmed by 5 bases and J by 4 bases, 3 bases remained unmatched. The CDR3 runs to 14 residues. The CDR3 loop reads CASSSGRGSDTQYF. DNA of the CDR3: TGTGCCAGCAGTAGCGGGAGGGGCTCAGATACGCAGTATTTT.

This clonotype occurred many times. This rearrangement joins TRBV20-1 to TRBJ2-3; TRBD2 matches at 11 bases. CDR3 length: 16 residues. Germline V gene sequence: CDR1 DFQATT, CDR2 SNEGSKA (reference sequence). V lost 6 bases to trimming and J lost 4 bases; unmatched junction nucleotides: 12. The CDR3 coding sequence is TGCAGTGCCCTATTTAGCTCGACTAGCGGGGCAGATACGCAGTATTTT. Protein sequence: CSALFSSTSGADTQYF.

Note on this clonotype: A read error is possible here, since a much larger clone lies one base away. The rearrangement uses TRBV29-1 and TRBJ2-1; TRBD2 matches at 10 bases. The CDR3 has 14 amino acids. Germline loops: CDR1 SQVTM, CDR2 ANQGSEA. CDR3 residues: CSAEDTSGDNEQFF. The CDR3 DNA reads TGCAGCGCTGAAGACACTAGCGGGGACAATGAGCAGTTCTTC.

The DNA of the CDR3 is TGCAGCGCCACGTTAGCGGGGACCGGGGAGCTGTTTTTT. The encoded protein is CSATLAGTGELFF. The rearrangement joins TRBV29-1 to TRBJ2-2; 8 bases match TRBD2. The germline V gene encodes CDR1 SQVTM and CDR2 ANQGSEA. Unmatched junction bases numbered 6, after V lost 7 bases and J lost 5 bases. The CDR3 loop spans 13 amino acids.

V and J are TRBV6-6 and TRBJ1-1; D possibly corresponds to TRBD1 (5 bases). The CDR3 contains 12 residues. Between the trimmed V and J ends, which lost 7 bases and 7 bases, there was a span of 13 bases. The V gene's germline CDR1 is MNHNY and CDR2 SVGAGI (reference sequence). This chain's CDR3 is CASIAGRLEAFF. The CDR3 bases are TGTGCCAGCATCGCGGGACGGCTTGAAGCTTTCTTT.

This clonotype showed up many times. The chain combines TRBV12-3 or TRBV12-4 with TRBJ2-2, with D maybe TRBD1 (7 bases). Trimming shortened V by 10 bases and J by 5 bases, and 23 bases separated the two germline ends. This CDR3 spans 16 amino acids. The CDR3 DNA follows: TGTGCCACCCCAAAGACCAGGGGGGCTGTAACCGGGGAGCTGTTTTTT. This sequence encodes CATPKTRGAVTGELFF.

This clonotype was found many times. The rearrangement links TRBV5-1 to TRBJ1-2; no clear D. V shed 1 base and J shed 4 bases, with 20 bases lying between them. The CDR3 runs 17 residues. In germline, CDR1 is SGHRS, CDR2 YFSETQ. CDR3 nucleotides: TGCGCCAGCAGCTTGCAGTCGAACCGGGCGTTTGGCTATGGCTACACCTTC. It codes for CASSLQSNRAFGYGYTF.

The CDR3 DNA sequence: TGTGCCAGCAGTTTAATGGGGCCCGAGCAGTACTTC. Protein sequence: CASSLMGPEQYF. This chain joins TRBV12-3 or TRBV12-4 and TRBJ2-7; D is possibly TRBD1 (5 bases). The CDR3 is 12 residues long. Deletions cut 2 bases from V and 6 bases from J, with 8 bases between.

This rearrangement joins TRBV20-1 to TRBJ1-1; no firm D call. V gave up 0 bases and J gave up 2 bases, with 7 bases separating them. The V gene's germline CDR1 is DFQATT and CDR2 SNEGSKA (reference sequence). The CDR3 covers 13 residues. In DNA, the CDR3 is TGCAGTGCTAGAGATGGGCACAACACTGAAGCTTTCTTT. Translating it yields CSARDGHNTEAFF.

V usage is TRBV9 and J usage is TRBJ1-1; perhaps TRBD1 as D (6 bases). Trimming took off 2 bases at V and 6 bases at J, with 11 bases between the two ends. The CDR3 has 13 residues. Looked up from germline, CDR1 is SGDLS and CDR2 is YYNGEE. CDR3 DNA sequence: TGTGCCAGCAGCGTTCAAGGGGGAGCTGAAGCTTTCTTT. Protein: CASSVQGGAEAFF.

This clonotype was seen more than once but under ten times. V is TRBV5-5 and J is TRBJ1-1; D might be TRBD1 (5 bases). V gave up 3 bases and J gave up 5 bases, with 14 bases separating them. This CDR3 is built from 14 residues. Germline V gene sequence: CDR1 SGHKS, CDR2 YYEKEE (reference sequence). The CDR3 nucleotides are TGTGCCAGCAGCTCAAGTTCAGGGAGGACTGAAGCTTTCTTT. As protein: CASSSSSGRTEAFF.

This clonotype has ten or more counts. In nucleotides, the CDR3 is TGTGCCAGCTCTCGCGGTATCATCCGGACAGACTCCTACGAGCAGTACTTC. It is translated as CASSRGIIRTDSYEQYF. The chain links TRBV18 to TRBJ2-7; D is perhaps TRBD1 (6 bases). The CDR3 loop spans 17 amino acids. The germline V and J ends were trimmed by 6 bases and 0 bases, with 21 bases remaining between them. Germline V gives CDR1 KGHSH, CDR2 LQKENI. Based on the CDR3 plus reference TRBV18 and TRBJ2-7, the full variable domain is NAGVMQNPRHLVRRRGQEARLRCSPMKGHSHVYWYRQLPEEGLKFMVYLQKENIIDESGMPKERFSAEFPKEGPSILRIQQVVRGDSAAYFCASSRGIIRTDSYEQYFGPGTRLTVT.

This clonotype was seen many times. V and J are TRBV5-1 and TRBJ2-1, with 9 bases matching TRBD1. V shed 4 bases and J 4 bases; nucleotides not matched to a gene: 9. The CDR3 is 16 residues long. Germline loops: CDR1 SGHRS, CDR2 YFSETQ. The CDR3 region has the DNA TGCGCCAGCAGCGAGGGACAGGGAATCCAGTACAATGAGCAGTTCTTC. Residues: CASSEGQGIQYNEQFF.